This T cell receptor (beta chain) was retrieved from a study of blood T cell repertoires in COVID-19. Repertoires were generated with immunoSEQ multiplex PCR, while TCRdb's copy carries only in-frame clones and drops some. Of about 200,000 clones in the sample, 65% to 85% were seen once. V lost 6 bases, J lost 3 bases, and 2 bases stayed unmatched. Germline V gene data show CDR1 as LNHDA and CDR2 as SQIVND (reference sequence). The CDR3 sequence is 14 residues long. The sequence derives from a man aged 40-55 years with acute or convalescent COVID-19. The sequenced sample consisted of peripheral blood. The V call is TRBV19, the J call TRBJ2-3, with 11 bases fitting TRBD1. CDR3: CASRGTGGTDTQYF. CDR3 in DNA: TGTGCCAGTAGAGGGACAGGGGGGACAGATACGCAGTATTTT.